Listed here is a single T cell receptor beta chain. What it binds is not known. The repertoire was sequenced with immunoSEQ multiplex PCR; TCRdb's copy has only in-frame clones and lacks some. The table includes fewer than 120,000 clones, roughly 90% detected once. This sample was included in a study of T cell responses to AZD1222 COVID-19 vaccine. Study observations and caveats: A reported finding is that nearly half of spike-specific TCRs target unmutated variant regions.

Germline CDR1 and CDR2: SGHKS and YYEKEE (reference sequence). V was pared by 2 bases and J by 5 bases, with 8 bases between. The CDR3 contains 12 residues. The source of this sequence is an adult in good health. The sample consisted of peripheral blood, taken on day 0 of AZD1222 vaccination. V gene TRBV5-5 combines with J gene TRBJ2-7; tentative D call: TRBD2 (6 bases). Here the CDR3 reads CASSFGGDEQYF. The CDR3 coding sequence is TGTGCCAGCAGCTTTGGAGGGGACGAGCAGTACTTC.